Given below is one TCR beta chain in context. Profiled with immunoSEQ multiplex PCR; TCRdb holds only in-frame clones, not every one. The table shows 95,000 to 150,000 clones, with 87% occurring only once. The entry originates in a study of control samples from healthy donors and cancer patients. V was pared by 6 bases and J by 3 bases, with 10 bases between. Germline V CDR1 and CDR2: MNHEY, SVGAGI. The CDR3 consists of 13 residues. The chain uses TRBV6-5 and TRBJ2-3; perhaps TRBD1 as D (6 bases). The origin of this receptor is a man between 60 and 75 years old in good health. Sequencing used blood. The CDR3 DNA follows: TGTGCCAGCAGACTAGGGGGAACAGATACGCAGTATTTT. Amino acids: CASRLGGTDTQYF.